This T cell receptor (beta chain) emerged from a study of blood T cell repertoires in COVID-19. Whole-study context: The samples span acute and convalescent COVID-19 from the United States, Italy and Spain. T cells, B-cell-depleted T cells, or PBMCs provided the cDNA or gDNA that served as material.

The CDR3 is 17 amino acids. Germline V gene sequence: CDR1 SGHRS, CDR2 YFSETQ. Trimming cost V 4 bases and J 0 bases; bases outside gene matches: 8. Original processing methods: Amplification of reference gene primers was used by the study to estimate nucleated cell counts. The repertoire was sequenced with immunoSEQ multiplex PCR; TCRdb's copy has only in-frame clones and lacks some. V and J calls and clone size are as listed in that table; D and trimming were resolved from the DNA. The repertoire holds fewer than 200,000 clones, with approximately 83% as singletons. Sequences were obtained from peripheral blood. The chain has TRBV5-1 and TRBJ2-4, with 9 nucleotides matching TRBD1. This clonotype originated in a woman aged 80 or over with active or convalescent COVID-19. In nucleotides, the CDR3 is TGCGCCAGCAGCCCGGGACAGGGCAATAGAGCCAAAAACATTCAGTACTTC. Its translation: CASSPGQGNRAKNIQYF.